This T cell receptor (beta chain) emerged from a study of T cell responses to AZD1222 COVID-19 vaccine. The overall study: Second doses were pooled across both intervals (about 4 or about 12 weeks).

Germline CDR1 and CDR2: SGHNT and YYREEE (reference sequence). V was pared by 1 base and J by 5 bases, with 15 bases between. The CDR3 length is 15 residues. Study-wide findings and caveats: CD4 TCRs associated with vaccination spanned spike, dominating at 160-218 and 743-854. Just six AZD1222 recipients were seropositive at baseline.

This clone was seen once. The target antigen is unknown. Measured with immunoSEQ multiplex PCR; TCRdb has only the in-frame clones, and not every one. This table has roughly 100,000 clones, roughly 90% appearing once. This sequence originates from an adult in good health. This sample comprised peripheral blood, obtained on day 0 of AZD1222 vaccination. The chain employs TRBV5-4 and TRBJ1-1; D perhaps matches TRBD1 (5 bases). The CDR3 DNA reads TGTGCCAGCAGCTTGTCGTCGGGGGTGGGGACTGAAGCTTTCTTT. Protein product: CASSLSSGVGTEAFF.